This passage covers 22 T cell receptor beta chains from one sample sequenced in a study of T cells in Graves' hyperthyroidism and ophthalmopathy. Template material for amplifying TCR beta CDR3 regions consisted of RNA transcripts. With the HTBI primer set, the TCR CDR3 went through a first round of RT-PCR. TCRdb itself ran the multiplex PCR reads through MiXCR, one entry per CDR3 protein. The profile covers 350,000 to 450,000 distinct CDR3 sequences, with over 12% appearing a single time and around 27% taken by the ten largest. Specimen: blood. The source of these receptors is a man aged 45-60 years with Graves' ophthalmopathy.

CDR3 sequence (DNA): TGTGCCAGCAGCACCAAGGCCTCTGGGGCCAACGTCCTGACTTTC. Translation gives CASSTKASGANVLTF. The chain uses TRBV7-9 and TRBJ2-6, with no clear D. V was trimmed by 5 bases and J by 0 bases, leaving 8 bases between them. The CDR3 is made up of 15 amino acids. Germline V gene lookup returns CDR1 SEHNR and CDR2 FQNEAQ (reference sequence). Full variable domain (remainder filled in from reference TRBV7-9 and TRBJ2-6): DTGVSQNPRHKITKRGQNVTFRCDPISEHNRLYWYRQTLGQGPEFLTYFQNEAQLEKSRLLSDRFSAERPKGSFSTLEIQRTEQGDSAMYLCASSTKASGANVLTFGAGSRLTVL.

The chain carries TRBV7-2 and TRBJ2-1; D may be TRBD2 (7 bases). From germline, CDR1 is SGHTA and CDR2 FQGNSA. CDR3 size: 15 residues. CDR3 region: CSREGEGQSYNEQFF. Here the CDR3 DNA reads TGTTCCCGAGAGGGGGAGGGCCAATCCTACAATGAGCAGTTCTTC.

Many counts were recorded for this clonotype. The rearrangement links TRBV18 to TRBJ2-3; unclear D gene. The V end lost 5 bases, the J end lost 6 bases, and 15 bases lay between the germline ends. From germline, CDR1 is KGHSH and CDR2 LQKENI. CDR3 length: 14 amino acids. This chain's CDR3 is CASSSNALSDTQYF. The CDR3 DNA reads TGTGCCAGCTCATCCAATGCCCTAAGCGATACGCAGTATTTT.

This clonotype was seen ten or more times. The V call is TRBV7-9, the J call TRBJ2-7, with a possible D match to TRBD2 (5 bases). The CDR3 sequence is 13 residues long. The V end lost 7 bases, the J end lost 6 bases, and 16 bases lay between the germline ends. Germline CDR1 is SEHNR and CDR2 is FQNEAQ (reference sequence). CDR3 in DNA: TGTGCCAGCACCCCAAAGGGAGACGGCGAGCAGTACTTC. This codes for CASTPKGDGEQYF. Looking up the rest from reference TRBV7-9 and TRBJ2-7 gives the full variable domain: DTGVSQNPRHKITKRGQNVTFRCDPISEHNRLYWYRQTLGQGPEFLTYFQNEAQLEKSRLLSDRFSAERPKGSFSTLEIQRTEQGDSAMYLCASTPKGDGEQYFGPGTRLTVT.

The chain combines TRBV5-1 with TRBJ2-1, with 12 positions matching TRBD1. The junction had 7 bases not matched to a gene; V was cut back by 4 bases and J by 8 bases. CDR1 and CDR2 from the germline V gene are SGHRS and YFSETQ. There are 15 residues in the CDR3. In DNA, the CDR3 is TGCGCCAGCAGCGGGGGACAGGGGGCTGTGGATGAGCAGTTCTTC. This translates into CASSGGQGAVDEQFF.

This clonotype occurred many times. This rearrangement joins TRBV2 to TRBJ2-5, with 10 bases matching TRBD1. Germline V lookup: CDR1 SNHLY, CDR2 FYNNEI. The V and J ends lost 6 bases and 5 bases, in that order; junction bases with no gene match: 9. This CDR3 is built from 15 residues. In DNA form, the CDR3 reads TGTGCCAGCAGGACAGGGGGCTCGTTTTTGGAGACCCAGTACTTC. It codes for CASRTGGSFLETQYF. Based on the CDR3 plus reference TRBV2 and TRBJ2-5, the full variable domain is EPEVTQTPSHQVTQMGQEVILRCVPISNHLYFYWYRQILGQKVEFLVSFYNNEISEKSEIFDDQFSVERPDGSNFTLKIRSTKLEDSAMYFCASRTGGSFLETQYFGPGTRLLVL.

This clonotype was found many times. The genes are TRBV6-1 and TRBJ2-1; 11 bases are a match to TRBD2. Germline V gene lookup returns CDR1 MNHNS and CDR2 SASEGT. The CDR3 is 13 amino acids. V was clipped by 11 bases and J by 8 bases; unmatched bases: 8. In DNA, the CDR3 is TGTGCCGTCAAGACTAGCGGGATTCATGAGCAGTTCTTC. Its protein product is CAVKTSGIHEQFF.

The sample holds many counts of this clonotype. The chain links TRBV10-3 to TRBJ2-1, with D possibly called TRBD1 or TRBD2 (6 bases each). Trimming took 3 bases from V and 8 from J, leaving 17 bases between them. Germline V gene lookup returns CDR1 ENHRY and CDR2 SYGVKD. This CDR3 spans 15 amino acids. The CDR3 protein is CAISDRAQEGDEQFF. Written as DNA, the CDR3 is TGTGCCATCAGTGATAGGGCGCAGGAGGGGGATGAGCAGTTCTTC.

V and J are TRBV5-5 and TRBJ2-4; TRBD2 matches 9 bases. With V trimmed by 3 bases and J by 5 bases, 15 bases remained unmatched. Germline CDR1 reads SGHKS; CDR2 reads YYEKEE (reference sequence). The CDR3 extends over 18 amino acids. The CDR3 sequence is CASSSAPSFLAGENIQYF. The CDR3 DNA sequence: TGTGCCAGCAGCTCCGCGCCGAGTTTTTTAGCGGGAGAAAACATTCAGTACTTC.

This sequence joins TRBV7-3 and TRBJ2-5; 11 bases fit TRBD2. The CDR3 sequence is 16 residues long. Germline V gene data show CDR1 as SGHTA and CDR2 as FQGTGA. The V segment lost 5 bases and the J segment 2 bases; nucleotides outside the gene matches: 7. This chain's CDR3 is CASSRPVAGGQETQYF. The DNA of the CDR3 is TGTGCCAGCAGCCGACCGGTAGCGGGAGGGCAAGAGACCCAGTACTTC.

This clonotype was observed at least ten times. This chain uses TRBV7-9 with TRBJ2-2; D remains ambiguous. Trimming pared 5 bases from V and 4 bases from J, leaving 17 bases between. Per the germline V gene, CDR1 is SEHNR and CDR2 is FQNEAQ (reference sequence). The CDR3 extends over 16 amino acids. The CDR3 nucleotides are TGTGCCAGCAGCCAACTCCGGAGCTCGAGCACCGGGGAGCTGTTTTTT. It yields the protein CASSQLRSSSTGELFF.

This clonotype occurred many times. This chain joins TRBV5-8 and TRBJ2-1; D uncertain. The CDR3 has 14 amino acids. The V gene lost 4 bases and the J gene lost 10 bases, with 18 bases spanning the gap. Germline assignment: CDR1 SGHTS and CDR2 YDEGEE. CDR3 in DNA: TGTGCCAGCAGCCTAATGGATCTCCGCTCGGAGCAGTTCTTC. The encoded protein is CASSLMDLRSEQFF.

This clonotype was found many times. The chain uses TRBV3-1 and TRBJ2-1; 12 nucleotides agree with TRBD2. Germline lookup yields CDR1 LGHDT and CDR2 YNNKEL (reference sequence). J was trimmed by 8 bases and V by 0 bases; bases with no gene match: 5. The CDR3 has 16 residues. CDR3 loop: CASSQDPTSGSYEQFF. DNA for the CDR3: TGTGCCAGCAGCCAAGACCCGACTAGCGGGAGCTATGAGCAGTTCTTC.

A few counts support this clonotype. The V and J genes are TRBV10-3 and TRBJ2-2; 7 bases align to TRBD1. Germline V gene sequence: CDR1 ENHRY, CDR2 SYGVKD. This CDR3 region has 18 residues. J gave up 0 bases and V 0 bases, and 7 bases lay outside the gene matches. CDR3 DNA sequence: TGTGCCATCAGTGAGTCACAGGGGCCCTTATCGAACACCGGGGAGCTGTTTTTT. Amino acid sequence: CAISESQGPLSNTGELFF.

This clonotype was seen at least ten times. The chain carries TRBV2 and TRBJ1-2; D possibly corresponds to TRBD1 (6 bases). In germline, CDR1 is SNHLY, CDR2 FYNNEI. Trimming pared 6 bases from V and 4 bases from J, leaving 9 bases between. The length of the CDR3 is 12 residues. CDR3 region: CASSRTVYGYTF. Here the CDR3 DNA reads TGTGCCAGCAGCAGGACAGTCTATGGCTACACCTTC.

In this sample, this clonotype turned up a few times. The gene calls are TRBV15 and TRBJ1-2; D gene uncertain. CDR3 length: 13 residues. Looked up from germline, CDR1 is LNHNV and CDR2 is YYDKDF (reference sequence). Trimming took off 1 base at V and 5 bases at J, with 8 bases between the two ends. The CDR3 loop is CATSRGGAYGYTF. For the CDR3, the DNA is TGTGCCACCAGCAGAGGGGGAGCGTATGGCTACACCTTC.

The V and J genes are TRBV29-1 and TRBJ2-1; D could derive from TRBD1 or TRBD2 (5 bases each). This CDR3 has 14 residues. The V end lost 6 bases, the J end lost 12 bases, and 24 bases lay between the germline ends. Germline CDR1 is SQVTM and CDR2 is ANQGSEA. The CDR3 sequence is CSVGTNPAEIRQFF. CDR3 DNA: TGCAGCGTGGGGACCAACCCCGCAGAGATTCGGCAGTTCTTC.

There are many counts of this clonotype. This chain's CDR3 is CATSDLWVQFF. CDR3 in DNA: TGTGCCACCAGTGATCTGTGGGTTCAGTTCTTC. V usage is TRBV24-1 and J usage is TRBJ2-1; D is unresolved. Trimming took off 3 bases at V and 13 bases at J, with 9 bases between the two ends. From germline, CDR1 is KGHDR and CDR2 SFDVKD. CDR3 length: 11 residues.

This sequence joins TRBV9 and TRBJ1-1; the D gene is possibly TRBD1 (5 bases). The V and J ends lost 6 bases and 7 bases respectively, with 19 bases between them. There are 14 residues in the CDR3. Germline CDR1 reads SGDLS; CDR2 reads YYNGEE. The DNA for the CDR3 is TGTGCCAGCACCCTCGTAATGGGGGGTGGTGAAGCTTTCTTT. Protein product: CASTLVMGGGEAFF.

The chain recombines TRBV10-3 with TRBJ1-1; no clear D. Trimming took off 6 bases at V and 1 base at J, with 9 bases between the two ends. The CDR3 length is 13 residues. Germline V lookup: CDR1 ENHRY, CDR2 SYGVKD. Here the CDR3 reads CAISGPPNTEAFF. For the CDR3, the DNA is TGTGCCATCAGCGGGCCACCGAACACTGAAGCTTTCTTT.

This clonotype occurred a few times. The V call is TRBV20-1, the J call TRBJ1-2; the D gene is possibly TRBD1 (6 bases). The CDR3 covers 13 residues. The V gene lost 3 bases and the J gene lost 2 bases, with 10 bases spanning the gap. In germline, CDR1 is DFQATT, CDR2 SNEGSKA (reference sequence). The DNA of the CDR3 is TGCAGTGCTAGTTATCAGGGGAACTATGGCTACACCTTC. Translating it yields CSASYQGNYGYTF.

This clonotype was observed a handful of times. The CDR3 loop is CSASSGVAGELFF. The CDR3 nucleotides read TGCAGTGCTAGTTCCGGGGTTGCCGGGGAGCTGTTTTTT. The chain joins TRBV20-1 to TRBJ2-2, with D possibly TRBD2 on 5 matching bases. The CDR3 contains 13 residues. Trimming took 3 bases from V and 6 from J, leaving 11 bases between them. Germline V gives CDR1 DFQATT, CDR2 SNEGSKA (reference sequence).